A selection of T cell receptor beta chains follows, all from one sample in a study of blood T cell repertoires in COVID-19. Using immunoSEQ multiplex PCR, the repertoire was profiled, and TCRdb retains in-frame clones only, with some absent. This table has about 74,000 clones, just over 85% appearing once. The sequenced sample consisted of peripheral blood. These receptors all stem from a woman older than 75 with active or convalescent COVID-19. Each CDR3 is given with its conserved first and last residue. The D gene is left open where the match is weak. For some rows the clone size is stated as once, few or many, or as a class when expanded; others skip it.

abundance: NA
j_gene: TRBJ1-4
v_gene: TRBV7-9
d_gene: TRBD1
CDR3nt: TGTGCCAGCAGCAAAAGACAGGGTTCAGGCGAAAAACTGTTTTTT
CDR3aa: CASSKRQGSGEKLFF

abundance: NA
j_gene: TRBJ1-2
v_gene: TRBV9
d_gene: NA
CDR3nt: TGTGCCAGCAGCGTGGCTACGACAGTTAACTATGGCTACACCTTC
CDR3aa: CASSVATTVNYGYTF

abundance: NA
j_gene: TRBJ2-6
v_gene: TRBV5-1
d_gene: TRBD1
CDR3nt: TGCGCCAGCAGCTTGCAGGGGGCTGGGGCCAACGTCCTGACTTTC
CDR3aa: CASSLQGAGANVLTF

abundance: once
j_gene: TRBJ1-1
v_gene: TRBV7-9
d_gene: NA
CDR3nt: TGTGCCAGCAGCTTAAGAACGGTGAGAGCTTTCTTT
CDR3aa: CASSLRTVRAFF

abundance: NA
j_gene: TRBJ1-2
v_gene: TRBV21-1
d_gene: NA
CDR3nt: TGTGCCAGCAGCAAAGCCGGCTATGGCTACACCTTC
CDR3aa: CASSKAGYGYTF

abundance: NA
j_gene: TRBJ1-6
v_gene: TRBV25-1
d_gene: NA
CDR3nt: TGTGCCAGCAGTCCGGGACATCATAATTCACCCCTCCACTTT
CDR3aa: CASSPGHHNSPLHF

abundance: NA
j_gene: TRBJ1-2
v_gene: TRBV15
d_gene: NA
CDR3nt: TGTGCCACCAGCAGAGAGAGGATTTCCTATGGCTACACCTTC
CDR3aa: CATSRERISYGYTF

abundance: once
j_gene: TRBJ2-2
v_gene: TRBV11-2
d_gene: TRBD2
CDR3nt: TGTGCCAGCAGCCCCGGACTAGCGGGGACCGGGGAGCTGTTTTTT
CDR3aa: CASSPGLAGTGELFF

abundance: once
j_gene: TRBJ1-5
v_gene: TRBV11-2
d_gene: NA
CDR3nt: TGTGCCAGCAGCCCGCCGGGTGGGAGTCAGCCCCAGCATTTT
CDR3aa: CASSPPGGSQPQHF

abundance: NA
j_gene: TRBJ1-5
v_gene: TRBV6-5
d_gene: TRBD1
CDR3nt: TGTGCCAGCAGTAGTAACAGGGGATTAAGTCAGCCCCAGCATTTT
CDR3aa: CASSSNRGLSQPQHF

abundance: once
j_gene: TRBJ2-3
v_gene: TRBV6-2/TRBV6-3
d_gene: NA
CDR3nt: TGTGCCAGCAGTAGCACCTTTCCGCAGTATTTT
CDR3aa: CASSSTFPQYF

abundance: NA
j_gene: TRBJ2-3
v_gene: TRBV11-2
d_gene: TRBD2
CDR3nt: TGTGCCAGCAGCTTTAGCGGGACTCGCACAGATACGCAGTATTTT
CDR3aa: CASSFSGTRTDTQYF

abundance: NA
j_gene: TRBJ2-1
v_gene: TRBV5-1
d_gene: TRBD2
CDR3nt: TGCGCCAGCAGCTTAGCTAGCGGGAGAGCCTACAATGAGCAGTTCTTC
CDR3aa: CASSLASGRAYNEQFF

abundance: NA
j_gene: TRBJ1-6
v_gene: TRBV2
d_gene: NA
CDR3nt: TGTGCCAGCAGTGAAGGTTTGAGAGGCTATTCACCCCTCCACTTT
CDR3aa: CASSEGLRGYSPLHF

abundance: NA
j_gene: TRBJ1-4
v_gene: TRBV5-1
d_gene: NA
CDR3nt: TGCGCCAGCAGCTTGGGCCCCCGGGGTCCTTCTAATGAAAAACTGTTTTTT
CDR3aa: CASSLGPRGPSNEKLFF

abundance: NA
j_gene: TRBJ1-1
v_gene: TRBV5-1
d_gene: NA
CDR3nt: TGCGCCAGCAGCCCCGAGGGTAGGGACACTGAAGCTTTCTTT
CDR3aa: CASSPEGRDTEAFF

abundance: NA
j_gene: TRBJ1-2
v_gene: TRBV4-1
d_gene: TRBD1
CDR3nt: TGCGCCAGCAGCCAGGGGGGACAGGGGTTTGTCTATGGCTACACCTTC
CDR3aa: CASSQGGQGFVYGYTF

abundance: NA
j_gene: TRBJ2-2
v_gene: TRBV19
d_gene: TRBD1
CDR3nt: TGTGCCAGTAGTCCCAACTCGGGACAGGGGCCCGGGGAGCTGTTTTTT
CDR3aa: CASSPNSGQGPGELFF

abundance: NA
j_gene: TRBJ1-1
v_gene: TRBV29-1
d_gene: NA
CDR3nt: TGCAGCGTCGATATCGTGTCAGGGAGGACTGAAGCTTTCTTT
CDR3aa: CSVDIVSGRTEAFF

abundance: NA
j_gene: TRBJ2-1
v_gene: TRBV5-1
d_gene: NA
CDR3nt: TGCGCCAGCAGCTTTAAGGGGGGGTCCTACAATGAGCAGTTCTTC
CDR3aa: CASSFKGGSYNEQFF

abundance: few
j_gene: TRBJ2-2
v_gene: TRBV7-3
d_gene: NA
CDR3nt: TGTGCCAGCAGCTTATCAGGGGTCTCCACCGGGGAGCTGTTTTTT
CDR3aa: CASSLSGVSTGELFF

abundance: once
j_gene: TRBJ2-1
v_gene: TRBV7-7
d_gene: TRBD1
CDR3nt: TGTGCCAGCAGCTTAGGGGGGACAGGGGTCGAGCAGTTCTTC
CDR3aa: CASSLGGTGVEQFF

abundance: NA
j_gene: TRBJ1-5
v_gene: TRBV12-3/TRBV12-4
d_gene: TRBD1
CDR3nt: TGTGCCAGCAGCCCCGACAGGGCTCAGCCCCAGCATTTT
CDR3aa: CASSPDRAQPQHF

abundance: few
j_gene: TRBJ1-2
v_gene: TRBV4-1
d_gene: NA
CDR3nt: TGCGCCAGCAGCCAAGGTGCAGGGGTCTCTGGCTACACCTTC
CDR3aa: CASSQGAGVSGYTF

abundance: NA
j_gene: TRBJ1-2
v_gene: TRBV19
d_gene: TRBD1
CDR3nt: TGTGCCAGTAGTATTACAGGGGGCCTTAACTATGGCTACACCTTC
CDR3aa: CASSITGGLNYGYTF

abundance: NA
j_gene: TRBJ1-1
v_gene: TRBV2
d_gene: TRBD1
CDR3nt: TGTGCCAGCAGTGATAGGGTCAGGGGGACTGAAGCTTTCTTT
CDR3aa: CASSDRVRGTEAFF

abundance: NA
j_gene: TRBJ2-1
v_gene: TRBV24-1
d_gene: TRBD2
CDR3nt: TGTGCCACCAAAGCGGGGAACAATGAGCAGTTCTTC
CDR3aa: CATKAGNNEQFF

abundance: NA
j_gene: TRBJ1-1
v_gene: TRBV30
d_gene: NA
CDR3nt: TGTGCCTGGAGCGCCGGGTTAGAAGAAACTGAAGCTTTCTTT
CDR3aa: CAWSAGLEETEAFF

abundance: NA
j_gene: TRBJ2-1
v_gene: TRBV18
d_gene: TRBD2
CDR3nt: TGTGCCAGCTCCCTGTGGGAGCGGGAGAAGGATGAGCAGTTCTTC
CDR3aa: CASSLWEREKDEQFF

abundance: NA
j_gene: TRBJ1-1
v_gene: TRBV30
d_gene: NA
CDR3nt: TGTGCCTCACCCCCCCGCGGCGTGAACACTGAAGCTTTCTTT
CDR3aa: CASPPRGVNTEAFF

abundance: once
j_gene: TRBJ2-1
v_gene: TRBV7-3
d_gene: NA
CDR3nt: TGTGCCAGCAGCTCCCTCGCGGGGAGAGGCAATGAGCAGTTCTTC
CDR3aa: CASSSLAGRGNEQFF

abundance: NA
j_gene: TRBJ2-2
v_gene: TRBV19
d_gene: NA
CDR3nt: TGTGCCAGTAGTATTGCTAGCGTGAGCACCGGGGAGCTGTTTTTT
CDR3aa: CASSIASVSTGELFF

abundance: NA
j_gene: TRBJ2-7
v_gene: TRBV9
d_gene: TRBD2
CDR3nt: TGTGCCAGCAGCGTGGGTTCGGGAGGGCCATACGAGCAGTACTTC
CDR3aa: CASSVGSGGPYEQYF

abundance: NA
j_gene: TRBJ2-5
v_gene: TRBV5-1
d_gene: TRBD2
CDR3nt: TGCGCCAGCAGCTTGGGAGGCGGGGGTCGAGAGACCCAGTACTTC
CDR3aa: CASSLGGGGRETQYF

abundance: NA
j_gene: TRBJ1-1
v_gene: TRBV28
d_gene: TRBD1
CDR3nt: TGTGCCAGCAGTGTCGGACAGGGTGGGAACACTGAAGCTTTCTTT
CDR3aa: CASSVGQGGNTEAFF

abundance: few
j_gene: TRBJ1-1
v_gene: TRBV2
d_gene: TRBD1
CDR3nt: TGTGCCAGCAGCTCCGGGACAGGGTCGTCGGACACTGAAGCTTTCTTT
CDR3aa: CASSSGTGSSDTEAFF

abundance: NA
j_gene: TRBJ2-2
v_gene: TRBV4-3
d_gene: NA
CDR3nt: TGCGCCAGCAGCCAAGCGGAAGGGGCCGGGGAGCTGTTTTTT
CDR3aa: CASSQAEGAGELFF

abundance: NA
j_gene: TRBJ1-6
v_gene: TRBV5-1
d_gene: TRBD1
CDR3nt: TGCGCCAGCAGCTTGGAAGGGACAGGCCTTAATTCACCCCTCCACTTT
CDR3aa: CASSLEGTGLNSPLHF

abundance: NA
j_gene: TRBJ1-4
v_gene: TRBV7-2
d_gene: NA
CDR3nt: TGTGCCAGCAGCTTTAGTGCAACTAATGAAAAACTGTTTTTT
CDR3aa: CASSFSATNEKLFF

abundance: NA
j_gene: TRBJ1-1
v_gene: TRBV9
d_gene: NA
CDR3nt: TGTGCCAGCAGCCCCCGAACAGGGTGGGACACTGAAGCTTTCTTT
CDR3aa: CASSPRTGWDTEAFF

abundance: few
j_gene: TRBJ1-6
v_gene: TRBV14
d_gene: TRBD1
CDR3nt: TGTGCCAGCAGCCACAGGACAGGGGGTTCACCCCTCCACTTT
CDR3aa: CASSHRTGGSPLHF

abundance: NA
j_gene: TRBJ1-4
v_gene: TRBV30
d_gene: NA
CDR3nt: TGTGCCTGGAACCTGGACCGAGGGGAAAAACTGTTTTTT
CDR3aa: CAWNLDRGEKLFF

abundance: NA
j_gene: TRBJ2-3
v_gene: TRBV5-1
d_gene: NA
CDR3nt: TGCGCCAGCACTACGGACAGTCCAGATACGCAGTATTTT
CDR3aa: CASTTDSPDTQYF

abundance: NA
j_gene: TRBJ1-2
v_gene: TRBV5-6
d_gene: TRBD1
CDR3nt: TGTGCCAGCAGCTTGGTCGGGGACAGGGACGCCTATGGCTACACCTTC
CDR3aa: CASSLVGDRDAYGYTF

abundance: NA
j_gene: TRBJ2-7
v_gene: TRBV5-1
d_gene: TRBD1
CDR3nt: TGCGCCAGCAGCCTCCCACAGACAGGGTATACCTACGAGCAGTACTTC
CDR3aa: CASSLPQTGYTYEQYF

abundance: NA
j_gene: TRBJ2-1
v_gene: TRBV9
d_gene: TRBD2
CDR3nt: TGTGCCAGCAGCGTAGCGGGAGGTCCCTACAATGAGCAGTTCTTC
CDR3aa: CASSVAGGPYNEQFF

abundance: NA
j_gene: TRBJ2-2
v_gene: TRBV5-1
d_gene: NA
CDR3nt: TGCGCCAGCAGCTTGGGAGTCGGGGTCACCGGGGAGCTGTTTTTT
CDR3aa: CASSLGVGVTGELFF

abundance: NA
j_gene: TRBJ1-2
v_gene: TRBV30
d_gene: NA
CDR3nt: TGTGCCTGGAGTGTATCGGGGGGCTACACCTTC
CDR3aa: CAWSVSGGYTF

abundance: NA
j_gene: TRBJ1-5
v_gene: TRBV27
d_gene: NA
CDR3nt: TGTGCCAGCAGTTACAGGGAAGGCCAGCCCCAGCATTTT
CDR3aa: CASSYREGQPQHF

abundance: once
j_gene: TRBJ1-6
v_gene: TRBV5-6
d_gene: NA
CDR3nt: TGTGCCAGCAGCTCCTCAAGACTTAATTCACCCCTCCACTTT
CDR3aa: CASSSSRLNSPLHF

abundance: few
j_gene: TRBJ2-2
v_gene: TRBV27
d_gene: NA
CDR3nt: TGTGCCAGCAGTTTATTCCTCTCCGGGGAGCTGTTTTTT
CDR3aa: CASSLFLSGELFF

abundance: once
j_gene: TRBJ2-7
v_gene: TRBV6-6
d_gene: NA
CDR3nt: TGTGCCAGCAGGGACACGGGGGGCCTTAGGTACGAGCAGTACTTC
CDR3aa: CASRDTGGLRYEQYF

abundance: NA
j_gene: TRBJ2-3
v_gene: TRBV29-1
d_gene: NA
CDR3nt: TGCAGCGTTCTCCCACAGGGGGGAGGGCCCACAGATACGCAGTATTTT
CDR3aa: CSVLPQGGGPTDTQYF

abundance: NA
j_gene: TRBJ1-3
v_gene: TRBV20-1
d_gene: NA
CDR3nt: TGCAGGGTGCGCTCTGGAAACACCATATATTTT
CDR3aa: CRVRSGNTIYF

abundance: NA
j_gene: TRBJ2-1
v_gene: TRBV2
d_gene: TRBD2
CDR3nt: TGTGCCAGCAGTTATAGCGGGGGTGAGCAGTTCTTC
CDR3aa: CASSYSGGEQFF

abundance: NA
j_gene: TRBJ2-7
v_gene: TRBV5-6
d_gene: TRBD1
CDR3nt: TGTGCCAGCAGCGCACTTGGGACAGGGGAAATCGAGCAGTACTTC
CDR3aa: CASSALGTGEIEQYF

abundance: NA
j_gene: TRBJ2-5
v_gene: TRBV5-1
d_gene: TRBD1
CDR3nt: TGCGCCAGCAGCACAGGGGGCTTAGAGACCCAGTACTTC
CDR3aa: CASSTGGLETQYF

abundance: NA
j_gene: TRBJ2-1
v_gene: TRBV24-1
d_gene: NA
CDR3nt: TGTGCCACCAGTGGGGCCGTCGGTCCCGAGCAGTTCTTC
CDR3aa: CATSGAVGPEQFF

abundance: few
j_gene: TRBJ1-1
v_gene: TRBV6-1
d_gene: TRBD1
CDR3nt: TGTGCCAGCAGTGAGACCCCAGGGGGCGCTTCTGAAGCTTTCTTT
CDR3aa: CASSETPGGASEAFF